The clone carrying this T cell receptor (beta chain) has only one observation. This specimen comes from a study of blood T cell repertoires in COVID-19. Germline lookup yields CDR1 SNHLY and CDR2 FYNNEI. The CDR3 runs to 15 residues. The V and J ends lost 6 bases and 2 bases respectively, with 14 bases between them. The protocol was immunoSEQ multiplex PCR, while the TCRdb copy is restricted to in-frame clones and leaves out a portion. Among 200,000 or so clones listed, about four fifths were seen once. The sequenced sample consisted of peripheral blood. V is TRBV2 and J is TRBJ1-5, with D perhaps matching TRBD1 (5 bases). The sequence came from a woman at least 80 years old with acute or convalescent COVID-19. CDR3 in DNA: TGTGCCAGCAGAGGGGATTCGGGGGGCAATCAGCCCCAGCATTTT. Protein: CASRGDSGGNQPQHF. Complete variable domain (other parts from reference TRBV2 and TRBJ1-5): EPEVTQTPSHQVTQMGQEVILRCVPISNHLYFYWYRQILGQKVEFLVSFYNNEISEKSEIFDDQFSVERPDGSNFTLKIRSTKLEDSAMYFCASRGDSGGNQPQHFGDGTRLSIL.